The 14 T cell receptor beta chains below all came from one sample that was sequenced in a study of Ad26.COV2.S vaccination and SARS-CoV-2 variants (dated by TCRdb to the early 2020s). Library generation was performed with the immunoSEQ multiplex PCR assay. Entries here come from immuneACCESS through TCRdb and include only in-frame sequences with V and J called. Some clones fail to appear in such tables; in the studies checked, an unresolved V gene covers under half of the shortfall, and the cause of the remainder is unknown. The sample table records about 680,000 clones; more than 70% of these occur just once. Jointly, the top ten make up over 1.3% of the sample. The sample's treatment or condition, from its label and the paper: 15 to 20 received Ad26.COV2.S at low or high dose, single or two shots; several received placebo; per-sample allocation not given. Repertoires of vaccine and placebo recipients were sequenced from samples collected on day 63 after the first injection.

The specimen comprised peripheral blood, sampled in a trial of Ad26.COV2.S vaccine versus placebo. Receptors were obtained from a person between 18 and 65 years old who received the Ad26.COV2.S COVID-19 vaccine or a placebo.

The chain has TRBV7-2 and TRBJ1-4; D is undetermined. The CDR3 spans 16 residues. CDR1 SGHTA and CDR2 FQGNSA come from the germline V gene. The ends were cut back, 4 bases at V and 0 bases at J, with 12 bases in the middle. The DNA of the CDR3 is TGTGCCAGCAGCTCCTATCCACTGACAACTAATGAAAAACTGTTTTTT. It specifies CASSSYPLTTNEKLFF. Together with reference TRBV7-2 and TRBJ1-4, the CDR3 gives the full variable domain: GAGVSQSPSNKVTEKGKDVELRCDPISGHTALYWYRQSLGQGLEFLIYFQGNSAPDKSGLPSDRFSAERTGGSVSTLTIQRTQQEDSAVYLCASSSYPLTTNEKLFFGSGTQLSVL.

The chain couples TRBV9 to TRBJ2-5; 8 positions agree with TRBD2. From germline, CDR1 is SGDLS and CDR2 YYNGEE. This CDR3 is 14 amino acids long. V was clipped by 1 base and J by 5 bases; unmatched bases: 4. CDR3 sequence reads: CASSVNRGGETQYF. The CDR3 DNA sequence: TGTGCCAGCAGCGTAAACCGGGGGGGCGAGACCCAGTACTTC.

V and J are TRBV28 and TRBJ2-7; TRBD1 might be the D (6 bases). Germline CDR1 MDHEN, CDR2 SYDVKM. This CDR3 has 13 amino acids. The V and J ends lost 7 bases and 4 bases respectively, with 14 bases between them. In nucleotides, the CDR3 is TGTGCCAGCATGGGGGCGGGTCCGTACGAGCAGTACTTC. Amino acid sequence: CASMGAGPYEQYF.

This clone was detected only a few times. The chain has TRBV27 and TRBJ2-2; D call uncertain. V was shortened by 3 bases and J by 6 bases, with 5 bases between the two germline ends. This CDR3 comprises 12 residues. Germline CDR1 reads MNHEY; CDR2 reads SMNVEV (reference sequence). The CDR3 protein is CASSFSAGELFF. The CDR3 nucleotides read TGTGCCAGCAGTTTTTCCGCCGGGGAGCTGTTTTTT.

This chain connects TRBV7-2 to TRBJ1-2; no definite D call. Germline V gene lookup returns CDR1 SGHTA and CDR2 FQGNSA. V lost 5 bases, J lost 4 bases, and 11 bases lay in between. The length of the CDR3 is 13 residues. This chain's CDR3 is CASSPQESYGYTF. The CDR3 DNA reads as TGTGCCAGCAGCCCCCAGGAATCCTATGGCTACACCTTC.

This clone showed up just once. J is TRBJ1-2 and V is TRBV3-1 (or the pseudogene TRBV3-2); tentative D call: TRBD1 (6 bases). The CDR3 totals 14 residues. V lost 1 base to trimming and J lost 10 bases, with 16 bases between them. Looked up from germline, CDR1 is LGHDT and CDR2 is YNNKEL (reference sequence). CDR3 coding DNA: TGTGCCAGCAGCCAAGCCGGGACAACCCAACACTACACCTTC. Translation: CASSQAGTTQHYTF.

J is TRBJ2-7 and V is TRBV5-4, with D tentatively TRBD2 (6 bases). This CDR3 is 13 amino acids long. Looked up from germline, CDR1 is SGHNT and CDR2 is YYREEE (reference sequence). V gave up 4 bases and J gave up 2 bases, with 10 bases separating them. The CDR3, as DNA: TGTGCCAGCAGCATCGGGAGAACCTACGAGCAGTACTTC. This sequence encodes CASSIGRTYEQYF.

The genes are TRBV20-1 and TRBJ2-5; D is ambiguous. The CDR3 totals 10 residues. CDR1 DFQATT and CDR2 SNEGSKA come from the germline V gene (reference sequence). Trimming took 5 bases from V and 7 from J, leaving 8 bases between them. The CDR3 region has the DNA TGCAGTGCTCCTGGCGGGACCCAGTACTTC. Translation: CSAPGGTQYF.

This chain links TRBV9 with TRBJ1-1; no firm D call. From germline, CDR1 is SGDLS and CDR2 YYNGEE. The CDR3 is 15 amino acids. Trimming pared 0 bases from V and 1 base from J, leaving 10 bases between. CDR3 DNA sequence: TGTGCCAGCAGCGTAGGTGGGCGGGAGAACACTGAAGCTTTCTTT. Its protein is CASSVGGRENTEAFF.

The gene calls are TRBV18 and TRBJ1-1; unclear D gene. This CDR3 spans 13 amino acids. CDR1 is KGHSH and CDR2 is LQKENI in the germline V gene. V lost 1 base, J lost 7 bases, and 10 bases lay in between. The CDR3 reads CASSPRETNEAFF. In DNA form, the CDR3 reads TGTGCCAGCTCACCACGAGAAACCAATGAAGCTTTCTTT.

The chain carries TRBV5-1 and TRBJ2-7; a weak D match, TRBD2 (6 bases). The CDR3 is made up of 13 amino acids. Per germline, CDR1 SGHRS and CDR2 YFSETQ. The germline V and J ends were trimmed by 2 bases and 3 bases, with 9 bases remaining between them. DNA for the CDR3: TGCGCCAGCAGCTTACTCGGGAGCTACGAGCAGTACTTC. Its translation: CASSLLGSYEQYF.

The chain joins TRBV5-1 to TRBJ2-5; 14 positions match TRBD2. The CDR3 runs to 16 residues. Germline V gene lookup returns CDR1 SGHRS and CDR2 YFSETQ. V lost 0 bases, J lost 4 bases, and 2 bases stayed unmatched. The DNA for the CDR3 is TGCGCCAGCAGCTTGGCCGGACTAGCGGGAGGAGAGACCCAGTACTTC. Translated: CASSLAGLAGGETQYF.

CDR3 residues: CASSLAAATDTQYF. DNA for the CDR3: TGTGCCAGCAGCTTAGCAGCGGCCACAGATACGCAGTATTTT. The chain employs TRBV7-6 and TRBJ2-3, with a possible D match to TRBD2 (5 bases). Germline V gives CDR1 SGHVS, CDR2 FNYEAQ. The CDR3 length is 14 residues. V shed 0 bases and J shed 2 bases, with 6 bases lying between them.

This clone was picked up a small number of times. CDR3 nucleotides: TGTGCCAGCAGCTTGTTCGGTCTAGCCTACGAGCAGTACTTC. Its translation is CASSLFGLAYEQYF. The V call is TRBV5-4, the J call TRBJ2-7, with D hard to call. V lost 1 base, J lost 2 bases, and 10 bases lay in between. The CDR3 totals 14 residues. Per the germline V gene, CDR1 is SGHNT and CDR2 is YYREEE (reference sequence).